This TCR beta chain was captured by sequencing in a study of TIL therapy for anti-PD-1-resistant metastatic lung cancer. For the study at large: Median patient age was 54, ranging about 35-80 years.

The time point is: pre-treatment sample, taken before nivolumab and TIL therapy. Patients were adults with stage 4 NSCLC. This clone was found once. V shed 6 bases, J shed 6 bases, and the junction held 14 bases outside the gene matches. The CDR3 is made up of 15 amino acids. From germline, CDR1 is SNHLY and CDR2 FYNNEI. The libraries were made with immunoSEQ v3. Survey-level samples got 2 million or so read pairs; deep-level samples got about 5-6.5 million. Clones were read by immunoSEQ multiplex PCR, and TCRdb kept only the in-frame ones, dropping some. The sample holds 25,000 to 40,000 clones; about 70% are singletons and the top ten take under 3.5%.

This TCR was sampled from a woman between 30 and 80 years old with non-small cell lung cancer. The chain links TRBV2 to TRBJ2-7; 7 bases line up with TRBD2. The source material was blood, sampled at baseline. This chain's CDR3 is CASRGGTTPGGEQYF. DNA of the CDR3: TGTGCCAGCAGGGGCGGGACTACCCCTGGGGGCGAGCAGTACTTC.